This note documents a single TCR beta chain sequence. Measured with immunoSEQ multiplex PCR; TCRdb has only the in-frame clones, and not every one. The sample shows 90,000 to 120,000 clones, around 85% of them seen only once. These data belong to a study of PD-L1 blockade in urothelial cancer. Study-wide background: A median about 150,000 T cells were found in blood samples.

The trim removed 6 bases at V and 8 bases at J, leaving 4 bases unmatched. There are 13 residues in the CDR3. The germline CDR1 and CDR2 sequences are MNHEY and SVGAGI. The receptor comes from a man aged 45-65 years with urothelial cancer. The sample was PBMCs, taken around atezolizumab (anti-PD-L1) treatment. The chain combines TRBV6-5 with TRBJ1-4; 9 bases map to TRBD1. DNA of the CDR3: TGTGCCAGCAGCGGACAGGGGAACGAAAAACTGTTTTTT. Protein: CASSGQGNEKLFF.